Following are 26 T cell receptor beta chains from one sample sequenced in a study of cytomegalovirus exposure and HLA in healthy donors. The PCR employed 60 Vbeta primers together with 13 Jbeta primers. Clones were read by immunoSEQ multiplex PCR, and TCRdb kept only the in-frame ones, dropping some. The data hold over 200,000 clones, with over 65% observed a single time. The sample comprised PBMCs. These receptors were collected from a human donor in good health.

The rearrangement joins TRBV4-3 to TRBJ1-1; D ambiguous. From germline, CDR1 is LGHNA and CDR2 YSLEER. V lost 2 bases, J lost 1 base, and 11 bases lay in between. This CDR3 is built from 15 residues. The CDR3 sequence is CASSQTQEANTEAFF. CDR3 nucleotides: TGCGCCAGCAGCCAAACTCAGGAGGCGAACACTGAAGCTTTCTTT.

This clone was picked up one time. The rearrangement uses TRBV4-1 and TRBJ2-3, with 7 bases matching TRBD2. This CDR3 is 16 amino acids long. Germline CDR1 reads MGHRA; CDR2 reads YSYEKL. Trimming cost V 10 bases and J 0 bases; bases outside gene matches: 13. This chain's CDR3 is CATSSGLVPSTDTQYF. The CDR3 DNA follows: TGCGCCACCTCGTCAGGACTAGTCCCGAGCACAGATACGCAGTATTTT.

This clone was seen a single time. The chain joins TRBV7-9 to TRBJ2-7; 10 bases are a match to TRBD2. The V and J ends lost 4 bases and 6 bases, in that order; junction bases with no gene match: 3. This CDR3 is built from 13 residues. Germline CDR1 is SEHNR and CDR2 is FQNEAQ (reference sequence). The CDR3 nucleotides read TGTGCCAGCAGCTCTAGACTAGCGGGCGAGCAGTACTTC. Translation gives CASSSRLAGEQYF. Looking up the rest from reference TRBV7-9 and TRBJ2-7 gives the full variable domain: DTGVSQNPRHKITKRGQNVTFRCDPISEHNRLYWYRQTLGQGPEFLTYFQNEAQLEKSRLLSDRFSAERPKGSFSTLEIQRTEQGDSAMYLCASSSRLAGEQYFGPGTRLTVT.

The chain recombines TRBV7-9 with TRBJ2-2; 10 nucleotides line up with TRBD1. From germline, CDR1 is SEHNR and CDR2 FQNEAQ (reference sequence). The CDR3 sequence is 15 residues long. The trim removed 5 bases at V and 3 bases at J, leaving 3 bases unmatched. This CDR3 reads CASSRTGGYTGELFF. The CDR3 DNA follows: TGTGCCAGCAGCCGGACAGGGGGTTACACCGGGGAGCTGTTTTTT.

The V gene is TRBV15, the J gene TRBJ2-5, with D perhaps matching TRBD2 (8 bases). Germline CDR1 is LNHNV and CDR2 is YYDKDF (reference sequence). The CDR3 spans 19 residues. V was cut by 2 bases and J by 2 bases, with 24 bases left in between. The chain's CDR3 is CATSRLDRQGGRRQETQYF. As DNA, the CDR3 is TGTGCCACCAGCAGACTAGATAGACAGGGCGGGAGGCGGCAAGAGACCCAGTACTTC.

The J gene is TRBJ1-5, the V gene TRBV28; 10 positions match TRBD1. There are 16 residues in the CDR3. The trim removed 6 bases at V and 4 bases at J, leaving 9 bases unmatched. Germline V CDR1 and CDR2: MDHEN, SYDVKM. For the CDR3, the DNA is TGTGCCAGCAGCCAGCCGGGGACAGGGGCGAATCAGCCCCAGCATTTT. This translates into CASSQPGTGANQPQHF.

The rearrangement joins TRBV19 to TRBJ1-2; unclear D gene. Germline CDR1 and CDR2: LNHDA and SQIVND (reference sequence). Trimming stripped 5 bases from V and 1 base from J, with 14 bases between. CDR3 length equals 15 residues. The CDR3 reads CASSPGSPNNYGYTF. CDR3 sequence (DNA): TGTGCCAGTAGTCCGGGGAGTCCGAATAACTATGGCTACACCTTC.

V usage is TRBV27 and J usage is TRBJ2-5; 10 bases line up with TRBD2. CDR3 length equals 16 residues. The trim removed 3 bases at V and 5 bases at J, leaving 9 bases unmatched. Germline CDR1 and CDR2: MNHEY and SMNVEV (reference sequence). CDR3 in amino acids: CASSFRASGSPETQYF. The CDR3 DNA reads as TGTGCCAGCAGTTTCCGTGCTAGCGGGAGTCCCGAGACCCAGTACTTC.

As concerns this clone: The junction departs from the called germline gene at one end, perhaps through a read error. The J gene is TRBJ1-4, the V gene TRBV7-9, with TRBD1 identical over 11 bases. The CDR3 is 16 amino acids. Germline CDR1 is SEHNR and CDR2 is FQNEAQ (reference sequence). The DNA for the CDR3 is TGTTCCAGCAGCCCGGGACAGGGGGTAGCTAATGAAAAACTGTTTTTT. Amino acid sequence: CSSSPGQGVANEKLFF. Full variable domain (remainder filled in from reference TRBV7-9 and TRBJ1-4): DTGVSQNPRHKITKRGQNVTFRCDPISEHNRLYWYRQTLGQGPEFLTYFQNEAQLEKSRLLSDRFSAERPKGSFSTLEIQRTEQGDSAMYLCSSSPGQGVANEKLFFGSGTQLSVL.

This chain uses TRBV25-1 with TRBJ2-5; 11 bases are a match to TRBD2. After removal of 4 bases from V and 9 bases from J, the junction contained 7 bases not matched to a gene. This CDR3 contains 14 residues. Germline CDR1 is MGHDK and CDR2 is SYGVNS. The CDR3 DNA reads TGTGCCAGCAGTGTGACTAGCGGGAAAACGGCCCAGTACTTC. This gives the protein CASSVTSGKTAQYF.

The chain recombines TRBV6-6 with TRBJ1-2, with a weak D call TRBD1 (6 bases). V was cut by 7 bases and J by 4 bases, with 19 bases left in between. This CDR3 is 15 amino acids long. Germline V gene sequence: CDR1 MNHNY, CDR2 SVGAGI (reference sequence). CDR3 protein: CASTDRDRGGYGYTF. The CDR3 nucleotides are TGTGCCAGCACGGATAGGGACCGAGGGGGCTATGGCTACACCTTC.

V is TRBV29-1 and J is TRBJ2-5, with D maybe TRBD2 (5 bases). The V end lost 3 bases, the J end lost 2 bases, and 13 bases lay between the germline ends. The V gene's germline CDR1 is SQVTM and CDR2 ANQGSEA. The CDR3 sequence is 14 residues long. This CDR3 reads CSVDGDGEQETQYF. CDR3 bases: TGCAGCGTTGACGGGGATGGGGAGCAAGAGACCCAGTACTTC.

The CDR3 loop reads CASSPDTGYEQYF. In DNA form, the CDR3 reads TGTGCCAGCAGCCCTGATACCGGCTACGAGCAGTACTTC. The V call is TRBV7-9, the J call TRBJ2-7, with D unclear. V was pared by 5 bases and J by 3 bases, with 11 bases between. Germline CDR1 reads SEHNR; CDR2 reads FQNEAQ (reference sequence). The CDR3 extends over 13 amino acids.

This chain uses TRBV29-1 with TRBJ2-7, with D maybe TRBD1 (6 bases). The CDR3 is 13 amino acids. CDR1 and CDR2 (germline): SQVTM, ANQGSEA. V was shortened by 6 bases and J by 3 bases, with 15 bases between the two germline ends. The CDR3 bases are TGCAGCGTGTTGGGGGCAGGTATCTACGAGCAGTACTTC. Translating gives CSVLGAGIYEQYF.

The chain links TRBV27 to TRBJ2-3, with TRBD2 matching 9 bases. The trim removed 4 bases at V and 7 bases at J, leaving 9 bases unmatched. Germline V gene sequence: CDR1 MNHEY, CDR2 SMNVEV (reference sequence). CDR3 length equals 15 residues. The CDR3 region is CASSWVSGRMNTQYF. As DNA, the CDR3 is TGTGCCAGCAGTTGGGTTAGCGGGAGAATGAATACGCAGTATTTT.

This rearrangement joins TRBV4-2 to TRBJ2-1; 13 bases line up with TRBD2. The trim removed 1 base at V and 12 bases at J, leaving 18 bases unmatched. The CDR3 runs to 19 residues. Per the germline V gene, CDR1 is LGHNA and CDR2 is YNFKEQ. CDR3 DNA: TGTGCCAGCAGCCAAGCAGGTTATACGACCGGGACTAGCGGGAAAGGGCAGTTCTTC. Its translation is CASSQAGYTTGTSGKGQFF.

The rearrangement joins TRBV7-9 to TRBJ2-1, with TRBD2 matching over 9 bases. Looked up from germline, CDR1 is SEHNR and CDR2 is FQNEAQ (reference sequence). The CDR3 is 17 residues long. The trim removed 0 bases at V and 4 bases at J, leaving 7 bases unmatched. The CDR3 DNA is TGTGCCAGCAGCTTAGCGCACTCTAGCGGGGCATACAATGAGCAGTTCTTC. Its protein is CASSLAHSSGAYNEQFF.

The J gene is TRBJ2-7, the V gene TRBV6-6; 8 bases align to TRBD2. The CDR3 loop spans 14 amino acids. Germline CDR1 MNHNY, CDR2 SVGAGI (reference sequence). V shed 6 bases and J 3 bases; nucleotides not matched to a gene: 7. The CDR3 reads CASRELADLYEQYF. The CDR3 DNA reads TGTGCCAGCAGAGAACTAGCGGACCTCTACGAGCAGTACTTC.

The chain has TRBV6-6 and TRBJ2-5; D is perhaps TRBD2 (5 bases). Germline V gene data show CDR1 as MNHNY and CDR2 as SVGAGI (reference sequence). The ends were cut back, 8 bases at V and 4 bases at J, with 17 bases in the middle. The CDR3 totals 14 residues. CDR3 sequence: CASASPGGGETQYF. DNA of the CDR3: TGTGCCAGCGCCTCCCCTGGAGGAGGAGAGACCCAGTACTTC.

This clone is a singleton in its sample. J is TRBJ2-3 and V is TRBV7-8, with 10 bases matching TRBD2. V was pared by 4 bases and J by 6 bases, with 4 bases of the junction left unmatched. Germline values: CDR1 SGHVS, CDR2 FQNEAQ. CDR3 length: 14 residues. This CDR3 reads CASSSLAGEDTQYF. The DNA for the CDR3 is TGTGCCAGCAGCTCCCTAGCGGGGGAGGATACGCAGTATTTT.

The chain is built from TRBV6-1 and TRBJ2-5, with a possible D match to TRBD1 (6 bases). The germline CDR1 and CDR2 sequences are MNHNS and SASEGT. The ends were cut back, 4 bases at V and 5 bases at J, with 17 bases in the middle. This CDR3 is 15 amino acids long. The DNA for the CDR3 is TGTGCCAGCAGTGGTCGTGGGGGCCCGCCGGAGACCCAGTACTTC. Its translation is CASSGRGGPPETQYF.

The chain joins TRBV7-2 to TRBJ2-1, with 7 bases fitting TRBD1. Germline values: CDR1 SGHTA, CDR2 FQGNSA. The V gene end was trimmed by 4 bases and the J gene end by 2 bases; junction bases not matched to a gene: 8. There are 16 residues in the CDR3. CDR3 DNA sequence: TGTGCCAGCAGCTCCCCGACAGGGTTGCCCTACAATGAGCAGTTCTTC. Amino acid sequence: CASSSPTGLPYNEQFF.

The chain uses TRBV5-1 and TRBJ2-1; 10 bases are shared with TRBD2. CDR1 and CDR2 (germline): SGHRS, YFSETQ. J was trimmed by 2 bases and V by 3 bases; bases with no gene match: 5. There are 16 residues in the CDR3. CDR3 region: CASSWGAGGTYNEQFF. The CDR3 DNA follows: TGCGCCAGCAGCTGGGGAGCGGGAGGGACCTACAATGAGCAGTTCTTC.

The CDR3 DNA reads TGTGCCTGGGACCGGGACAGCCTCTATGGCTACACCTTC. Translation: CAWDRDSLYGYTF. V gene TRBV30 combines with J gene TRBJ1-2; TRBD1 aligns across 7 bases. Trimming removed 5 bases from V and 4 bases from J; junction bases left unmatched: 7. Germline-derived CDR1 and CDR2 are GTSNPN and SVGIG (reference sequence). This CDR3 has 13 residues.

The V call is TRBV5-1, the J call TRBJ1-5; D remains ambiguous. This CDR3 is built from 14 residues. V lost 1 base, J lost 4 bases, and 9 bases lay in between. CDR1 is SGHRS and CDR2 is YFSETQ in the germline V gene. The chain's CDR3 is CASSLIGPNQPQHF. CDR3 in DNA: TGCGCCAGCAGCTTGATTGGGCCTAATCAGCCCCAGCATTTT.

As concerns this clone: The sample has other DNA sequences that encode this CDR3 too. The chain uses TRBV5-1 and TRBJ2-3, with TRBD2 identical over 8 bases. J gave up 6 bases and V 0 bases, and 9 bases lay outside the gene matches. CDR1 is SGHRS, CDR2 YFSETQ, per germline. The CDR3 consists of 16 residues. The CDR3 nucleotides read TGCGCCAGCAGCTTGGCTACTAGCGGAAACACTGATACGCAGTATTTT. Translation gives CASSLATSGNTDTQYF.